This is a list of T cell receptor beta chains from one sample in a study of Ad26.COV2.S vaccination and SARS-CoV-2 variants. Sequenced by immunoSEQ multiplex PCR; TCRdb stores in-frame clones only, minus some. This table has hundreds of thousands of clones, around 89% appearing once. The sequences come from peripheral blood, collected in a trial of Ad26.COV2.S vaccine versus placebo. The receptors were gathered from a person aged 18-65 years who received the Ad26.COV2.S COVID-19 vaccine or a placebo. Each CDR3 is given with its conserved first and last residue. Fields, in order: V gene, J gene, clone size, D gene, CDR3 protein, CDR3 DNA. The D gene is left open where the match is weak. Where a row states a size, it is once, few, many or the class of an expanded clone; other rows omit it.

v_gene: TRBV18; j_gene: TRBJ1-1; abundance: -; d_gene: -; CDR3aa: CASSPQDKNTEAFF; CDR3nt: TGTGCCAGCTCACCACAGGACAAGAACACTGAAGCTTTCTTT
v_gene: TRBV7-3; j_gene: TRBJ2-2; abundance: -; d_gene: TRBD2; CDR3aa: CASSLRGDVAGELFF; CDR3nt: TGTGCCAGCAGCTTACGGGGGGACGTCGCCGGGGAGCTGTTTTTT
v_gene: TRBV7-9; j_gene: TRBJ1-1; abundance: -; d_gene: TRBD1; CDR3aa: CASSDRRTGVGHTEAFF; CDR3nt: TGTGCCAGCAGCGACCGCCGGACAGGGGTGGGGCACACTGAAGCTTTCTTT
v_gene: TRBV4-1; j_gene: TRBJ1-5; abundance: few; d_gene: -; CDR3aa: CASSQDRREPQHF; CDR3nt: TGCGCCAGCAGCCAGGACCGGCGAGAGCCCCAGCATTTT
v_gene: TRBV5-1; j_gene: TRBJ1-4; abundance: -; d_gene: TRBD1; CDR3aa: CASSLEGQGQEKLFF; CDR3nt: TGCGCCAGCAGCTTGGAGGGACAGGGTCAAGAAAAACTGTTTTTT
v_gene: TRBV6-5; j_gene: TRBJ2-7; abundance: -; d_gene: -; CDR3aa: CASSYSTARGLYEQYF; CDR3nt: TGTGCCAGCAGTTACAGTACGGCCCGGGGGCTCTACGAGCAGTACTTC
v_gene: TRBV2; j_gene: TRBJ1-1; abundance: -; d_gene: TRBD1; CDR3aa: CATYRGTMNTEAFF; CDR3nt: TGTGCCACGTACAGGGGGACCATGAACACTGAAGCTTTCTTT
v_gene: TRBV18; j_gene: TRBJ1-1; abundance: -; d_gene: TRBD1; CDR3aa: CASSPWTGGFTEAFF; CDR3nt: TGTGCCAGCTCACCGTGGACAGGGGGCTTCACTGAAGCTTTCTTT
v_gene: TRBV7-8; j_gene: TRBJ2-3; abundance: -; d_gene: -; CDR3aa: CASSLGGTDTQYF; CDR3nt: TGTGCCAGCAGCTTAGGAGGCACAGATACGCAGTATTTT
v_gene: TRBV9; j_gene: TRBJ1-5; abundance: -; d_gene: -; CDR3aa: CASSASHMPGQDQPQHF; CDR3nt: TGTGCCAGCAGCGCGTCTCACATGCCAGGGCAAGATCAGCCCCAGCATTTT
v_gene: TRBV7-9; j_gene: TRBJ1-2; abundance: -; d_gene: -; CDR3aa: CASSLEGHGYTF; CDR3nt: TGTGCCAGCAGCTTAGAGGGCCATGGCTACACCTTC
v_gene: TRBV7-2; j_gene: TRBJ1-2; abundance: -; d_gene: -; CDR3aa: CASSPGAARNGYTF; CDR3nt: TGTGCCAGCAGCCCCGGGGCCGCGAGGAATGGCTACACCTTC
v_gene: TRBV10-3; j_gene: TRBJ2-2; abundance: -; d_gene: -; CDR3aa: CAIREGGTGELFF; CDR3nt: TGTGCCATCAGGGAGGGGGGAACCGGGGAGCTGTTTTTT
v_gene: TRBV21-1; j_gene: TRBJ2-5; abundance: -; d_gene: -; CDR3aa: CASSPRAGQPPQETQYF; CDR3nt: TGTGCCAGCAGCCCCCGAGCGGGACAGCCTCCCCAAGAGACCCAGTACTTC
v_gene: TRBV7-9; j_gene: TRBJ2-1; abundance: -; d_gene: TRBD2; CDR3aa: CASSPPGLAGSNEQFF; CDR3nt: TGTGCCAGCAGCCCGCCGGGACTAGCGGGGAGCAATGAGCAGTTCTTC
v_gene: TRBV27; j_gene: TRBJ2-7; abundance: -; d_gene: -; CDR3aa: CASGTYEQYF; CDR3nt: TGTGCCAGTGGAACTTACGAGCAGTACTTC
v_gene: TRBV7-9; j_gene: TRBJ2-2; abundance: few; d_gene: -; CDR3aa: CASSLERTGELFF; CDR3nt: TGTGCCAGCAGCTTGGAGCGGACCGGGGAGCTGTTTTTT
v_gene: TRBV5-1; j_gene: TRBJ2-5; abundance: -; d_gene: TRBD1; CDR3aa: CASSLNRGRQETQYF; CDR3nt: TGCGCCAGCAGTTTAAATAGGGGGCGACAAGAGACCCAGTACTTC
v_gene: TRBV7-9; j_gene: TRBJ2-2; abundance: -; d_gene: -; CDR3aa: CASSLATTGELFF; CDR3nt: TGTGCCAGCAGCTTAGCGACGACCGGGGAGCTGTTTTTT
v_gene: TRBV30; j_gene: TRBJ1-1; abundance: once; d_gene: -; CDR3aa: CAWRGRQDNTEAFF; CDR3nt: TGTGCCTGGAGGGGTAGGCAGGACAACACTGAAGCTTTCTTT
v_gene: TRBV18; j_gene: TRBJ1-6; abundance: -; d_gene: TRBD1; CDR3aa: CASSPDRDSPLHF; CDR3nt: TGTGCCAGCTCACCAGACAGGGATTCACCCCTCCACTTT
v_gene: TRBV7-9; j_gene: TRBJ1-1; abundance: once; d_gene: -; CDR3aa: CASSFSSINTEAFF; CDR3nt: TGTGCCAGCAGCTTTTCATCAATTAACACTGAAGCTTTCTTT
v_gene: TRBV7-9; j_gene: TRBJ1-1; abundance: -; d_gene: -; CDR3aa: CASSRGTEAFF; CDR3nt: TGTGCCAGCAGCAGAGGTACTGAAGCTTTCTTT
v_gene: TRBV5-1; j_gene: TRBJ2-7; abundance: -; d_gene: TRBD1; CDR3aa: CASSSGQGVIEQYF; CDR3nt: TGCGCCAGCAGCTCGGGACAGGGGGTAATTGAGCAGTACTTC
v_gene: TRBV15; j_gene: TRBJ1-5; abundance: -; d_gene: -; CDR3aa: CATSRAPHAGRQPQHF; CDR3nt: TGTGCCACCAGCAGGGCCCCCCACGCAGGGAGGCAGCCCCAGCATTTT
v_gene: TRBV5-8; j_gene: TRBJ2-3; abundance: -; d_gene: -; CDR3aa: CASSLWGAGTDTQYF; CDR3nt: TGTGCCAGCAGCTTGTGGGGAGCGGGCACAGATACGCAGTATTTT
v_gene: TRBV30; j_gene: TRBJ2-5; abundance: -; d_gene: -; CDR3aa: CAGRAGPQETQYF; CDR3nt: TGTGCCGGTAGAGCGGGTCCCCAAGAGACCCAGTACTTC
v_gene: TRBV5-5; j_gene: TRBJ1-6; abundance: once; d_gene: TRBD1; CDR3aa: CASTLRQGSGSPLHF; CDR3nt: TGTGCCAGCACCCTACGACAGGGGAGTGGTTCACCCCTCCACTTT
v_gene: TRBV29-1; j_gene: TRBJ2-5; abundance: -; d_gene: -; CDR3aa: CSVVVMRQVGGETQYF; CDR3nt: TGCAGCGTTGTGGTGATGCGGCAGGTTGGGGGAGAGACCCAGTACTTC
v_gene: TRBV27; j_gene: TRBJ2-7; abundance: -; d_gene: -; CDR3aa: CASSPRDGSSYEQYF; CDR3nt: TGTGCCAGCTCACCCCGGGACGGCAGCTCCTACGAGCAGTACTTC
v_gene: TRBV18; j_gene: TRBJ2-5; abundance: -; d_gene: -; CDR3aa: CASSPRGERRETQYF; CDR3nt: TGTGCCAGCTCACCAAGGGGGGAAAGGAGGGAGACCCAGTACTTC
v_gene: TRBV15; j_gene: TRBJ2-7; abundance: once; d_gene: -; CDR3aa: CATMLNGGNEQYF; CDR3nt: TGTGCCACCATGTTGAACGGGGGAAACGAGCAGTACTTC
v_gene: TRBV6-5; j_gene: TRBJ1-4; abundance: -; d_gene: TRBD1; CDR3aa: CASSPTTGSNEKLFF; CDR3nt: TGTGCCAGCAGTCCAACGACAGGGTCTAATGAAAAACTGTTTTTT
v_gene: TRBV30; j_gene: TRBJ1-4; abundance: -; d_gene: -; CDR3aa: CAWSVRVRGEKLFF; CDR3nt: TGTGCCTGGAGTGTAAGGGTGAGGGGTGAAAAACTGTTTTTT
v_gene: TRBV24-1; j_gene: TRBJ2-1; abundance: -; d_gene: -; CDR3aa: CATRYGSGNEQFF; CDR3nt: TGTGCCACCAGATACGGGAGTGGGAATGAGCAGTTCTTC
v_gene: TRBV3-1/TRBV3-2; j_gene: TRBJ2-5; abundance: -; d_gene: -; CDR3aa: CASSQVSSSETQYF; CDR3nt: TGTGCCAGCAGCCAAGTTAGCTCCTCCGAGACCCAGTACTTC
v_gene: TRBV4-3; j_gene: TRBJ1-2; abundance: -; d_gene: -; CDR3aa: CASSQVGLRSGYTF; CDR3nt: TGCGCCAGCAGCCAAGTGGGGCTACGGTCTGGCTACACCTTC
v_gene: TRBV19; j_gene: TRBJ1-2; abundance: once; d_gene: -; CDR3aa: CASTLSGGDYGYTF; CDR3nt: TGTGCCAGTACCCTTTCCGGGGGTGACTATGGCTACACCTTC
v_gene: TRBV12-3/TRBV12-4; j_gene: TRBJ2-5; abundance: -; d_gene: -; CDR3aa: CASNTGRQETQYF; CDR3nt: TGTGCCAGCAATACGGGACGGCAAGAGACCCAGTACTTC
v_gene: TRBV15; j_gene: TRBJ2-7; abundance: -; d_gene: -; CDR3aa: CATSRAPQNYEQYF; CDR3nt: TGTGCCACCAGCAGAGCCCCCCAAAACTACGAGCAGTACTTC
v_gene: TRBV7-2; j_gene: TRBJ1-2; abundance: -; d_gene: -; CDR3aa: CASSLHRGIGGYTF; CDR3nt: TGTGCCAGCAGCCTTCACCGCGGGATTGGCGGCTACACCTTC